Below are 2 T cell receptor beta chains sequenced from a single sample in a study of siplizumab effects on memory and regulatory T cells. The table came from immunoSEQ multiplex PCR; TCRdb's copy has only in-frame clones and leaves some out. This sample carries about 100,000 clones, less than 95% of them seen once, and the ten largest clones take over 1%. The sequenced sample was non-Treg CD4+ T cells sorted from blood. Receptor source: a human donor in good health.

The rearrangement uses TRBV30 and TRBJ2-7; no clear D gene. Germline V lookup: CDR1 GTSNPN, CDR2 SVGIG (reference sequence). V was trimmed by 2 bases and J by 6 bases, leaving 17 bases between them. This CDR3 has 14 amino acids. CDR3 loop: CAWSIGGSSAEQYF. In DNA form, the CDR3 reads TGTGCCTGGAGTATCGGCGGCTCAAGCGCCGAGCAGTACTTC.

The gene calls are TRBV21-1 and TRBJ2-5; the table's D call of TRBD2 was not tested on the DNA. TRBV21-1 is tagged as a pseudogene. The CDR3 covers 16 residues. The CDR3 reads CASSKAVRGYQETQYF. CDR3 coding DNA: TGTGCCAGCAGCAAAGCGGTTCGGGGGTACCAAGAGACCCAGTACTTC.